These T cell receptor beta chains were read from a single sample in a study of OX40 agonist ivuxolimab in advanced cancers. Libraries were prepared by immunoSEQ multiplex PCR; TCRdb keeps only in-frame clonotypes and omits some of them. The sample contains tens of thousands of clones, 75% to 95% of which appear only once. This sample comprised CD4+ or CD8+ T cells sorted from blood, obtained in a trial of the OX40 agonist ivuxolimab. Every receptor here comes from an adult with an advanced solid tumor such as melanoma, head and neck, liver or kidney cancer. Both conserved end residues are part of each CDR3. D genes are given only for firm matches. Size is omitted from some rows. Given values are once, few, many or a class for expanded clones.

v_gene	d_gene	j_gene	abundance	CDR3aa	CDR3nt
TRBV11-2	NA	TRBJ1-2	NA	CASSLDARGAYGYTF	TGTGCCAGCAGCTTAGATGCCAGAGGGGCCTATGGCTACACCTTC
TRBV5-5	NA	TRBJ1-1	once	CASSIRPSNTEAFF	TGTGCCAGCAGCATACGACCCTCGAACACTGAAGCTTTCTTT
TRBV6-1	NA	TRBJ2-1	NA	CASWGNEQFF	TGTGCCAGCTGGGGCAATGAGCAGTTCTTC
TRBV6-6	NA	TRBJ2-7	once	CASSYSRIGTGYEQYF	TGTGCCAGCAGTTACTCGAGGATCGGGACTGGCTACGAGCAGTACTTC
TRBV4-3	NA	TRBJ2-7	NA	CASSQVYGSDYEQYF	TGCGCCAGCAGCCAAGTATATGGGTCTGACTACGAGCAGTACTTC
TRBV7-9	TRBD1	TRBJ2-2	NA	CASRGQGGHRGAVF	TGTGCCAGCAGAGGACAGGGGGGACACCGGGGAGCTGTTTTT
TRBV9	NA	TRBJ2-4	NA	CASSPNHRHIQYF	TGTGCCAGCAGCCCCAACCATAGGCACATTCAGTACTTC
TRBV11-3	NA	TRBJ2-2	NA	CASSSPENTGELFF	TGTGCCAGCAGCTCGCCAGAGAACACCGGGGAGCTGTTTTTT
TRBV23-1	TRBD1	TRBJ2-5	NA	CASGGQGKAGETQYF	TGCGCCAGCGGGGGACAGGGGAAGGCTGGGGAGACCCAGTACTTC
TRBV7-6	NA	TRBJ1-4	NA	CASSLARVGSNEKLFF	TGTGCCAGCAGCTTAGCGCGGGTTGGGTCAAATGAAAAACTGTTTTTT
TRBV28	TRBD2	TRBJ2-7	NA	CASSPLAGSYEQYF	TGTGCCAGCAGTCCTCTAGCGGGGTCCTACGAGCAGTACTTC
TRBV5-1	NA	TRBJ1-2	NA	CASSLAGEGDYGYTF	TGCGCCAGCAGCCTGGCGGGGGAAGGAGACTATGGCTACACCTTC
TRBV6-5	NA	TRBJ2-3	few	CASSYGDHYTDTQYF	TGTGCCAGCAGTTATGGGGACCACTACACAGATACGCAGTATTTT
TRBV7-6	TRBD2	TRBJ2-3	NA	CASSLDASGRAFTRTDTQYF	TGTGCCAGCAGCTTAGATGCTAGCGGGAGGGCCTTTACACGGACAGATACGCAGTATTTT
TRBV7-6	NA	TRBJ2-1	NA	CASSSPEEFSYNEQFF	TGTGCCAGCAGCTCCCCAGAGGAGTTCTCCTACAATGAGCAGTTCTTC
TRBV21-1	NA	TRBJ1-1	NA	CASSKIELTENTEAFF	TGTGCCAGCAGCAAAATAGAACTGACGGAAAACACTGAAGCTTTCTTT
TRBV7-2	NA	TRBJ2-7	NA	CASTKTAYEQYF	TGTGCCAGCACCAAGACAGCTTACGAGCAGTACTTC